A selection of T cell receptor beta chains follows, all from one sample in a study of T cells in localized non-small cell lung cancer. The table came from immunoSEQ multiplex PCR; TCRdb's copy has only in-frame clones and leaves some out. This sample has 75,000 to 90,000 clones; 80% to 90% occur once, and the top ten carry under 3.5%. This specimen consisted of peripheral blood, obtained before any cancer treatment. All receptors come from a man aged 40 to 70 with stage I lung adenocarcinoma. Both conserved end residues are part of each CDR3. D genes are given only for firm matches. Clone sizes are given selectively: once, few, many, or a class where the clone is expanded.

j_gene,v_gene,abundance,d_gene,CDR3nt,CDR3aa
TRBJ1-1,TRBV13,.,.,TGTGCCAGCAGCTTAGGGGCAGGGATGAACACTGAAGCTTTCTTT,CASSLGAGMNTEAFF
TRBJ2-7,TRBV13,.,TRBD1,TGTGCCAGCAGCCAGCTAGGACAGGGGGCCCCCTACGAGCAGTACTTC,CASSQLGQGAPYEQYF
TRBJ2-7,TRBV10-3,.,TRBD1,TGTGCCATCAGGAACAGGGGCGAGCAGTACTTC,CAIRNRGEQYF
TRBJ2-1,TRBV29-1,.,TRBD2,TGCAGCGTTGCGAGCGGGGGCTACAATGAGCAGTTCTTC,CSVASGGYNEQFF
TRBJ2-7,TRBV7-9,.,.,TGTGCCAGCAGCTTGGAGGAGACAGGAAGCTCCTACGAGCAGTACTTC,CASSLEETGSSYEQYF
TRBJ2-7,TRBV28,once,TRBD2,TGTGCCAGCAGTTTGTCCGGGACTAGCGGTTTCTACGAGCAGTACTTC,CASSLSGTSGFYEQYF
TRBJ1-5,TRBV2,.,.,TGTGCCAGCCTCGGTAGTCTCGATCAGCCCCAGCATTTT,CASLGSLDQPQHF
TRBJ2-1,TRBV11-2,.,TRBD2,TGTGCCAGCAGCCGAACGGCGGGAGGGCCCTTCGATGAGCAGTTCTTC,CASSRTAGGPFDEQFF
TRBJ2-1,TRBV7-9,.,.,TGTGCCAGCAGCTTAGGTTCACCCTACAATGAGCAGTTCTTC,CASSLGSPYNEQFF
TRBJ2-3,TRBV29-1,.,.,TGCAGCGTCATAGCGACTAGCACAGATACGCAGTATTTT,CSVIATSTDTQYF
TRBJ1-4,TRBV30,.,.,TGTGCCGGCGCGAGTGAGGTGTATGAAAAACTGTTTTTT,CAGASEVYEKLFF
TRBJ2-1,TRBV18,few,TRBD2,TGTGCCAGCTCACCACCGGCTAGCGGGAGAAGTGAGCAGTTCTTC,CASSPPASGRSEQFF
TRBJ1-3,TRBV18,.,.,TGTGCCAGCTCACCACCCAGGAAGGGCTCTGGAAACACCATATATTTT,CASSPPRKGSGNTIYF
TRBJ1-2,TRBV30,.,.,TGTGCCTGGAACCTGGAGGGGTGGGGCTACACCTTC,CAWNLEGWGYTF
TRBJ1-2,TRBV11-2,once,.,TGTGCCAGCAGCTTAATCAGGGCGTCTAGTAATGGCTACACCTTC,CASSLIRASSNGYTF
TRBJ1-1,TRBV10-2,few,TRBD1,TGCGCCAGCAGACAGGGGGCGGACACTGAAGCTTTCTTT,CASRQGADTEAFF
TRBJ2-1,TRBV19,.,TRBD2,TGTGCCAGTAGTATCTCTAGCGGGGTACCCTACAATGAGCAGTTCTTC,CASSISSGVPYNEQFF
TRBJ2-5,TRBV10-3,.,TRBD2,TGTGCCATCAGTGGACTAGCGGGGGGCGGGGAAGAGACCCAGTACTTC,CAISGLAGGGEETQYF